The 21 T cell receptor beta chains presented below share a single source sample, sequenced in a study of T cell repertoires and Cas9 in healthy adults. TCRdb's table, derived via immunoSEQ multiplex PCR, lists solely in-frame clones and lacks some. The table has about 15,000 clones, around 90% seen once. The sequenced sample consisted of Tregs (CD4+, CD25+, CD127-, CD137-, CD154-) from PBMCs; culture status not recorded. These receptors originate from a human donor in good health.

The V gene is TRBV6-1, the J gene TRBJ2-7; D is possibly TRBD1 (5 bases). The CDR3 extends over 13 amino acids. V lost 2 bases to trimming and J lost 4 bases, with 9 bases between them. CDR1 MNHNS and CDR2 SASEGT come from the germline V gene. DNA of the CDR3: TGTGCCAGCAGTGAAAACAGGAGATACGAGCAGTACTTC. It is translated as CASSENRRYEQYF.

The gene calls are TRBV19 and TRBJ1-5; D gene uncertain. Trimming removed 7 bases at V and 0 bases at J, with 10 bases between. The germline CDR1 and CDR2 sequences are LNHDA and SQIVND (reference sequence). This CDR3 has 14 residues. CDR3 loop: CASKFYLSNQPQHF. In DNA form, the CDR3 reads TGTGCCAGTAAATTCTACCTTAGCAATCAGCCCCAGCATTTT. Full variable domain (outside the CDR3, taken from reference TRBV19 and TRBJ1-5): DGGITQSPKYLFRKEGQNVTLSCEQNLNHDAMYWYRQDPGQGLRLIYYSQIVNDFQKGDIAEGYSVSREKKESFPLTVTSAQKNPTAFYLCASKFYLSNQPQHFGDGTRLSIL.

This sequence joins TRBV6-1 and TRBJ2-7; TRBD2 aligns across 10 bases. The CDR3 has 14 amino acids. The junction had 4 bases not matched to a gene; V was cut back by 4 bases and J by 4 bases. CDR1 and CDR2 from the germline V gene are MNHNS and SASEGT. CDR3 DNA sequence: TGTGCCAGCAGTGCCTTAGCGGGGGGTTACGAGCAGTACTTC. This encodes CASSALAGGYEQYF.

The chain has TRBV10-3 and TRBJ2-5; D possibly corresponds to TRBD1 (8 bases). The V end was cut by 2 bases, the J end by 1 base, with 11 bases between. The CDR3 contains 15 residues. Germline loops: CDR1 ENHRY, CDR2 SYGVKD. This chain's CDR3 is CAISENRGGQETQYF. CDR3 sequence (DNA): TGTGCCATCAGTGAGAACAGGGGGGGCCAAGAGACCCAGTACTTC.

This clone was counted a few times. The chain recombines TRBV15 with TRBJ2-7, with a tentative D call TRBD1 (6 bases). The germline V and J ends were trimmed by 1 base and 3 bases, with 10 bases remaining between them. The CDR3 sequence is 14 residues long. CDR1 and CDR2 (germline): LNHNV, YYDKDF (reference sequence). The CDR3 DNA is TGTGCCACCAGCAGAGCAGGGGCCCACTACGAGCAGTACTTC. It specifies CATSRAGAHYEQYF.

This clone occurred once. The sample contains more than one DNA sequence encoding this CDR3. The chain couples TRBV7-9 to TRBJ2-3; no definite D call. V lost 1 base and J 1 base, leaving 3 bases between the germline ends. The CDR3 has 13 residues. The germline V gene encodes CDR1 SEHNR and CDR2 FQNEAQ (reference sequence). CDR3 region: CASSLGGTDTQYF. The CDR3 coding sequence is TGTGCCAGCAGCTTAGGAGGCACAGATACGCAGTATTTT.

The chain joins TRBV6-1 to TRBJ2-7; D might be TRBD1 (6 bases). Trimming took off 2 bases at V and 0 bases at J, with 17 bases between the two ends. Germline CDR1 MNHNS, CDR2 SASEGT. There are 17 residues in the CDR3. The CDR3 DNA reads as TGTGCCAGCAGTGAAAGACAGGCGAATTACGACTCCTACGAGCAGTACTTC. It encodes CASSERQANYDSYEQYF.

The rearrangement links TRBV6-1 to TRBJ2-2; possibly TRBD1 or TRBD2 for D (5 bases each). The V and J ends lost 6 bases and 5 bases respectively, with 10 bases between them. Germline V gene data show CDR1 as MNHNS and CDR2 as SASEGT. The CDR3 sequence is 13 residues long. The CDR3 DNA reads TGTGCCAGCAGATGGGGGTCTACCGGGGAGCTGTTTTTT. Protein product: CASRWGSTGELFF.

The gene calls are TRBV5-1 and TRBJ2-6, with TRBD1 matching over 7 bases. V shed 2 bases, J shed 4 bases, and the junction held 9 bases outside the gene matches. The CDR3 sequence is 17 residues long. Germline V gene lookup returns CDR1 SGHRS and CDR2 YFSETQ. As DNA, the CDR3 is TGCGCCAGCAGCTTAGCCGGGACAGCGACAGGGGCCAACGTCCTGACTTTC. Translation gives CASSLAGTATGANVLTF.

This clone was observed a single time. This chain links TRBV6-1 with TRBJ2-7; 13 bases are shared with TRBD2. This CDR3 region has 14 residues. V shed 6 bases and J 7 bases; nucleotides not matched to a gene: 6. Germline-derived CDR1 and CDR2 are MNHNS and SASEGT. CDR3 sequence reads: CASSRLAGGPEQYF. Here the CDR3 DNA reads TGTGCCAGCAGCAGACTAGCGGGGGGCCCTGAGCAGTACTTC.

This rearrangement joins TRBV11-3 to TRBJ2-3; no clear D. The length of the CDR3 is 13 residues. Germline-derived CDR1 and CDR2 are SGHNT and YENEEA. Trimming cost V 3 bases and J 1 base, with 5 bases left between them. The CDR3 reads CASSFTGTDTQYF. The CDR3 bases are TGTGCCAGCAGCTTCACAGGCACAGATACGCAGTATTTT.

The chain recombines TRBV5-6 with TRBJ1-2; D not resolved. Between the trimmed V and J ends, which lost 1 base and 7 bases, there was a span of 23 bases. Germline CDR1 SGHDT, CDR2 YYEEEE. The CDR3 length is 17 residues. In DNA, the CDR3 is TGTGCCAGCAGCTTGAGGGTGTTGTGGGGATCGGATATTGGCTACACCTTC. It is translated as CASSLRVLWGSDIGYTF.

J is TRBJ2-1 and V is TRBV25-1; D is unclear. The CDR3 contains 11 residues. The germline V gene encodes CDR1 MGHDK and CDR2 SYGVNS. Between the trimmed V and J ends, which lost 0 bases and 9 bases, there was a span of 3 bases. The CDR3 region is CASSEYREQFF. CDR3 DNA sequence: TGTGCCAGCAGTGAATATCGTGAGCAGTTCTTC.

The chain uses TRBV14 and TRBJ2-7, with D perhaps matching TRBD2 (6 bases). The germline CDR1 and CDR2 sequences are SGHDN and FVKESK. The CDR3 length is 16 residues. Trimming took 2 bases from V and 3 from J, leaving 17 bases between them. The CDR3 protein is CASSQWGTGEFYEQYF. CDR3 DNA sequence: TGTGCCAGCAGCCAATGGGGGACGGGGGAGTTCTACGAGCAGTACTTC.

Notes on this clone: The sample holds other DNA sequences that translate to the same CDR3. The gene calls are TRBV27 and TRBJ2-2, with 10 nucleotides matching TRBD1. The length of the CDR3 is 15 residues. Germline lookup yields CDR1 MNHEY and CDR2 SMNVEV (reference sequence). J was trimmed by 6 bases and V by 6 bases; bases with no gene match: 7. CDR3 loop: CASSPGTGVPGELFF. The DNA of the CDR3 is TGTGCCAGCAGCCCTGGGACAGGGGTACCCGGGGAGCTGTTTTTT.

The chain combines TRBV6-6 with TRBJ2-3, with 8 nucleotides matching TRBD2. Germline V CDR1 and CDR2: MNHNY, SVGAGI (reference sequence). The CDR3 is 15 residues long. The V gene end was trimmed by 5 bases and the J gene end by 5 bases; junction bases not matched to a gene: 9. CDR3 amino acids: CASSLSGAQGDTQYF. CDR3 bases: TGTGCCAGCAGTCTTAGCGGGGCTCAGGGAGATACGCAGTATTTT.

The rearrangement links TRBV4-1 to TRBJ1-4; D perhaps matches TRBD1 (5 bases). CDR3 length: 16 residues. Germline values: CDR1 MGHRA, CDR2 YSYEKL. Trimming removed 0 bases from V and 7 bases from J, with 15 bases in between. The CDR3 loop is CASSQDRGSLVEKLFF. The DNA for the CDR3 is TGCGCCAGCAGCCAAGATCGGGGCAGTCTGGTTGAAAAACTGTTTTTT.

This chain joins TRBV4-1 and TRBJ2-1; the D gene is possibly TRBD1 (5 bases). Germline CDR1 MGHRA, CDR2 YSYEKL. The CDR3 covers 15 residues. V lost 0 bases and J lost 6, with 12 bases in between. CDR3 bases: TGCGCCAGCAGCCAAGATTGGCAGGGTATCAATGAGCAGTTCTTC. Translated: CASSQDWQGINEQFF.

For the CDR3, the DNA is TGCGCCAGCAGCTTGCAGGGGAATTCACCCCTCCACTTT. Encoded protein: CASSLQGNSPLHF. The genes are TRBV5-1 and TRBJ1-6, with D tentatively TRBD1 (6 bases). Germline V gene sequence: CDR1 SGHRS, CDR2 YFSETQ. CDR3 length: 13 amino acids. The V end was cut by 1 base, the J end by 7 bases, with 6 bases between.

V usage is TRBV6-5 and J usage is TRBJ2-3, with TRBD1 identical over 7 bases. V gave up 5 bases and J gave up 8 bases; unmatched junction bases: 10. Germline V gene sequence: CDR1 MNHEY, CDR2 SVGAGI. This CDR3 contains 14 residues. The CDR3, as DNA: TGTGCCAGCAGTGCTGCGACAGGGCAGGGTACGCAGTATTTT. This sequence encodes CASSAATGQGTQYF.

The chain combines TRBV2 with TRBJ2-7; tentatively, D is TRBD1 (7 bases). V dropped 6 bases and J dropped 6 bases, with 15 bases sitting between them. The CDR3 contains 13 residues. Germline values: CDR1 SNHLY, CDR2 FYNNEI. CDR3 DNA: TGTGCCAGCAGCTCCGACAGGGACTCCGAGCAGTACTTC. Protein: CASSSDRDSEQYF.